The entry that follows covers one TCR beta chain sequence. This entry belongs to a study of blood T cells in healthy people across ages. A second PCR of roughly 7 to 11 cycles used a sample-barcoded 5' primer and a J-beta primer mix. TCRdb fed the 5' RACE reads into MiXCR, producing one record per CDR3 protein. The data contain around 820,000 distinct CDR3 sequences, roughly 25% of them singletons. V was shortened by 1 base and J by 3 bases, with 19 bases between the two germline ends. Germline CDR1 is DFQATT and CDR2 is SNEGSKA (reference sequence). The CDR3 totals 16 residues. These data also formed part of another study, on T cells of mothers and their children.

Source material: blood. The receptor was derived from a boy between 10 and 17 years old in good health. This chain connects TRBV20-1 to TRBJ2-7; D ambiguous. This chain's CDR3 is CSARGLPSSLFYEQYF. CDR3 nucleotide sequence: TGCAGTGCTAGAGGACTGCCTTCTAGTCTTTTCTACGAGCAGTACTTC.